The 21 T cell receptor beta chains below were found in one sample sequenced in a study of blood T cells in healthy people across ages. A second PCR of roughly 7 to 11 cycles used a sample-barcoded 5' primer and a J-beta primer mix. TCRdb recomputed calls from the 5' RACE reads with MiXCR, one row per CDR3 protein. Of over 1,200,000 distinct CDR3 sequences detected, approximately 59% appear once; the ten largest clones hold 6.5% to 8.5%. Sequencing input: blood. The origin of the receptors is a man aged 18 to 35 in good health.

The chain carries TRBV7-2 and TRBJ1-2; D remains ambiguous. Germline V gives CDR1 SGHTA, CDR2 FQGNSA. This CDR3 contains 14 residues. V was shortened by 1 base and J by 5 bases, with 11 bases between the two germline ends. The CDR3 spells CASSLGYPPYGYTF. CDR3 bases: TGTGCCAGCAGCTTAGGTTATCCCCCATATGGCTACACCTTC.

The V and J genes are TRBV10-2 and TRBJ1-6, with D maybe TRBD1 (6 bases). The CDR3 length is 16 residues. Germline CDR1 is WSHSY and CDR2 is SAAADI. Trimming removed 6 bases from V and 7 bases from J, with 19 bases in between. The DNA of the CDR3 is TGCGCCAGCAGGGAGAACAGGGCCTCCGGGAATTCACCCCTCCACTTT. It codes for CASRENRASGNSPLHF.

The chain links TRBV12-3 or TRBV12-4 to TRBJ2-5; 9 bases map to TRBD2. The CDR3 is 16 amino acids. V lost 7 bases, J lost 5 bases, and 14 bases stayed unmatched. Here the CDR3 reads CASTPGAGGIHETQYF. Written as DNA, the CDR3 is TGTGCCAGCACCCCTGGGGCGGGAGGGATTCATGAGACCCAGTACTTC.

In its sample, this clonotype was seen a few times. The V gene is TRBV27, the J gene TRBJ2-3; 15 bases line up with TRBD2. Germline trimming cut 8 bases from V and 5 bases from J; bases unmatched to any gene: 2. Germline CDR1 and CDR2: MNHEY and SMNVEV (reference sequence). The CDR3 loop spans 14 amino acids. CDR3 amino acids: CASRGLAGGDTQYF. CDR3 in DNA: TGTGCCAGCCGGGGACTAGCGGGGGGAGATACGCAGTATTTT.

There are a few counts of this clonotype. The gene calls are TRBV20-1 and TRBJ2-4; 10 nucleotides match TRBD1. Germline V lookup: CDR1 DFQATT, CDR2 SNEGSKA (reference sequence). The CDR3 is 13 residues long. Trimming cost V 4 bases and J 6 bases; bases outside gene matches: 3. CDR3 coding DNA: TGCAGTGCTACCGGGACAGGGGTAAACATTCAGTACTTC. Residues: CSATGTGVNIQYF.

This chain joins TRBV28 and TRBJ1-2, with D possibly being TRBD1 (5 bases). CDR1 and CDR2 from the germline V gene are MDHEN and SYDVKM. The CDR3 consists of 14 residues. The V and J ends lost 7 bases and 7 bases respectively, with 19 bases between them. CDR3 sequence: CASTYRRGRGGYTF. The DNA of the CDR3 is TGTGCCAGCACGTACCGGAGGGGTAGGGGTGGCTACACCTTC.

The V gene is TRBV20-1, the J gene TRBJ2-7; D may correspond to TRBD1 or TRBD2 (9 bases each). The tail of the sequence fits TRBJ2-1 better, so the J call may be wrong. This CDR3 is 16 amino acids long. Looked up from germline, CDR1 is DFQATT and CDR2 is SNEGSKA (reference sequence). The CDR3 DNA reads TGCAGTGCTAGGCGAGCCGCTAGCGGGACAGGGAATGAGCAGTTCTTC. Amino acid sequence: CSARRAASGTGNEQFF.

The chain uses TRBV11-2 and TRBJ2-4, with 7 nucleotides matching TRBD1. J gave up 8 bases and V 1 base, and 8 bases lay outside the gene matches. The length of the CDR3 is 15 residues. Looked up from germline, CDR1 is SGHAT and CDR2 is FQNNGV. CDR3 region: CASSLGTGPRDIQYF. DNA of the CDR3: TGTGCCAGCAGCTTAGGGACAGGTCCAAGGGACATTCAGTACTTC.

Here the CDR3 DNA reads TGTGCCAGCAGCCCCGCGATTCACCCTCTAGCTGGGGAGCTGTTTTTT. Amino acids: CASSPAIHPLAGELFF. This chain uses TRBV7-6 with TRBJ2-2; perhaps TRBD2 as D (5 bases). CDR1 is SGHVS and CDR2 is FNYEAQ in the germline V gene. The CDR3 covers 16 residues. Trimming took off 5 bases at V and 8 bases at J, with 21 bases between the two ends.

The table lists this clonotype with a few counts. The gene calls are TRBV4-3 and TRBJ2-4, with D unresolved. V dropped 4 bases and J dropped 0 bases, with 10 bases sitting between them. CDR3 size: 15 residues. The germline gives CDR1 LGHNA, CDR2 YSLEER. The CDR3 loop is CASSRSPLAKNIQYF. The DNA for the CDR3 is TGCGCCAGCAGCCGTAGTCCATTAGCCAAAAACATTCAGTACTTC.

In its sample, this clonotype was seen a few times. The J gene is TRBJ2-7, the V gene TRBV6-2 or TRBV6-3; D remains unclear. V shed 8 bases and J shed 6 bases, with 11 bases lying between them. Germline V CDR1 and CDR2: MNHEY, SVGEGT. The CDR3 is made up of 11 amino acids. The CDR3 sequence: CASLRGFEQYF. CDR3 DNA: TGTGCCAGCCTACGAGGTTTCGAGCAGTACTTC.

This CDR3 reads CASSLDWEIHGYTF. CDR3 DNA sequence: TGTGCCAGCAGCCTTGACTGGGAGATCCATGGCTACACCTTC. J is TRBJ1-2 and V is TRBV7-9; no definite D call. V was shortened by 5 bases and J by 6 bases, with 16 bases between the two germline ends. The CDR3 has 14 residues. CDR1 SEHNR and CDR2 FQNEAQ come from the germline V gene (reference sequence).

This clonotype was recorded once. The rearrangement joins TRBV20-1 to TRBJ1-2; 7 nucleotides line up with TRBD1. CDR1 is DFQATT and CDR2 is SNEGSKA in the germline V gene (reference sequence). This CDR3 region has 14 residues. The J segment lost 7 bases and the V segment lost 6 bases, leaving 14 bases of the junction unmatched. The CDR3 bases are TGCAGTGCCGGAGGGACAGCGAATGCGGTTGGCTACACCTTC. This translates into CSAGGTANAVGYTF.

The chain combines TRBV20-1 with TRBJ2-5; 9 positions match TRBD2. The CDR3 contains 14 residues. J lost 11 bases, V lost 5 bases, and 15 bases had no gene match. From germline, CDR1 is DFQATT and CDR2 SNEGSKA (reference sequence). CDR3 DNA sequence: TGCAGTGCTCACGATCCTAGCGGGGCTTACGGGCAGTACTTC. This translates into CSAHDPSGAYGQYF.

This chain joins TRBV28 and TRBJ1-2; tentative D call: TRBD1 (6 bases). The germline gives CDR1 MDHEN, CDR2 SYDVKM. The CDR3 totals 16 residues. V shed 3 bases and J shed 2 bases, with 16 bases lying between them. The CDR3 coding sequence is TGTGCCAGCAGTTTCAGCTTGGGGGACAAGAACTATGGCTACACCTTC. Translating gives CASSFSLGDKNYGYTF.

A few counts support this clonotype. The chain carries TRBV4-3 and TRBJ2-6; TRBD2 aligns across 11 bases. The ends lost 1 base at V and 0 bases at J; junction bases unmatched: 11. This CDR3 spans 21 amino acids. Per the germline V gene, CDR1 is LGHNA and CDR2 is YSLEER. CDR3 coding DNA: TGCGCCAGCAGCCAAGCACTAGCGGGGGCCAGATTTACCTCTGGGGCCAACGTCCTGACTTTC. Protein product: CASSQALAGARFTSGANVLTF.

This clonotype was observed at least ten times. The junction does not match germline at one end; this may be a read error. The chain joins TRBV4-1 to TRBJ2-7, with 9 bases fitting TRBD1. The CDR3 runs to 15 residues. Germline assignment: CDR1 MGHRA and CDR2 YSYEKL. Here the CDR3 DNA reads TGTGCCAGCAGCCAACCGGGACAGGGCTCCTACGAGCAGTACTTC. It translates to CASSQPGQGSYEQYF.

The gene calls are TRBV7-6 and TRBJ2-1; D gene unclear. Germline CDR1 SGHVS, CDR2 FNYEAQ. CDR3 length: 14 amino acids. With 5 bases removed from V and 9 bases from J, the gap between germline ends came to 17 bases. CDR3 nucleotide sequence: TGTGCCAGCAGCGAAGCACTCTCATCCGGTGAGCAGTTCTTC. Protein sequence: CASSEALSSGEQFF.

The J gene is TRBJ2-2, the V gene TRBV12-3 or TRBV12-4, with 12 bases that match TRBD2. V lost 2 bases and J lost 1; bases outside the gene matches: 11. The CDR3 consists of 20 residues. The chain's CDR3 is CASSLRLAGVIGGNTGELFF. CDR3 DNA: TGTGCCAGCAGTTTAAGACTAGCGGGAGTCATCGGAGGGAACACCGGGGAGCTGTTTTTT.

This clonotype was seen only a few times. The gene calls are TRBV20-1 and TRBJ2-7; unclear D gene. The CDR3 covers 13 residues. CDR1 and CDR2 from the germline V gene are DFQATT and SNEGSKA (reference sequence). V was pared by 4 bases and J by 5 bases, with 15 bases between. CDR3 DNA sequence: TGCAGTGCTAAGGACGAATTAAGCCACGAGCAGTACTTC. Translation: CSAKDELSHEQYF.

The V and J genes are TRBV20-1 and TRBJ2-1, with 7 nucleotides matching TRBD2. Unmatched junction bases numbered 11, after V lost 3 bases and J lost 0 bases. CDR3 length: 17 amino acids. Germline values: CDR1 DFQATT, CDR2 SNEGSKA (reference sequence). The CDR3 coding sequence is TGCAGTGCTAGGGATCGGGTGCGGGAGAACTCCTACAATGAGCAGTTCTTC. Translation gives CSARDRVRENSYNEQFF.